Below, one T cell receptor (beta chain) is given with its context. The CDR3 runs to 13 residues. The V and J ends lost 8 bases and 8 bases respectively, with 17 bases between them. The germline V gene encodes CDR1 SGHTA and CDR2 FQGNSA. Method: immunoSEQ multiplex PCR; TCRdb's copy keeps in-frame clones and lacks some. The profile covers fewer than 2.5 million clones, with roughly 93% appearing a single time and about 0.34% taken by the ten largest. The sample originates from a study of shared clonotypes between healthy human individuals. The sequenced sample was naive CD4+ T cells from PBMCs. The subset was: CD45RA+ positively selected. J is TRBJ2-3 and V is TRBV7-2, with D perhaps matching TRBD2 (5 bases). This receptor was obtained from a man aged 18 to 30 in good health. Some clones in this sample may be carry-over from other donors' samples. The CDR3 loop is CASLGGTWGTQYF. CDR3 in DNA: TGTGCCAGCCTTGGAGGAACCTGGGGTACGCAGTATTTT.